Listed below are T cell receptor beta chains from one sample, sequenced in a study of blood T cells in healthy people across ages. TCRdb fed the 5' RACE reads into MiXCR, producing one record per CDR3 protein. This table has about 800,000 distinct CDR3 sequences, roughly 60% appearing once. Sequencing was carried out using blood. The receptors shown here come from a man aged 25-40 years in good health. The CDR3 runs from the conserved cysteine through the conserved F or W. The D gene is left open where the match is weak. Some rows have no size entry. The others give once, few or many, or a class for an expanded clone.

>-|few|TRBJ1-1|TRBV20-1
CSATGVNTEAFF
TGCAGTGCTACAGGGGTGAACACTGAAGCTTTCTTT
>TRBD1|-|TRBJ2-1|TRBV7-9
CASSDIWDRANEQFF
TGTGCCAGCAGCGATATATGGGACAGAGCCAATGAGCAGTTCTTC
>-|-|TRBJ2-3|TRBV29-1
CSVDPRGGKDTDTQYF
TGCAGCGTTGACCCCCGGGGAGGCAAGGACACAGATACGCAGTATTTT
>TRBD2|-|TRBJ2-5|TRBV7-2
CASSFPENAPSGANQETQYF
TGTGCCAGCAGCTTCCCCGAAAATGCTCCTAGCGGAGCTAACCAAGAGACCCAGTACTTC
>TRBD1|-|TRBJ2-7|TRBV12-3/TRBV12-4
CASSPQRTGGMYEQYF
TGTGCCAGCAGCCCTCAGAGGACAGGGGGAATGTACGAGCAGTACTTC
>-|once|TRBJ1-1|TRBV6-4
CASSATPGQLEAFF
TGTGCCAGCAGTGCGACTCCCGGACAGCTTGAAGCTTTCTTT
>-|-|TRBJ1-4|TRBV25-1
CAGSDPNRGGEKLFF
TGTGCCGGCAGTGACCCCAATAGGGGGGGCGAAAAACTGTTTTTT
>TRBD1|-|TRBJ2-5|TRBV9
CASSVRGQGGGETQYF
TGTGCCAGCAGCGTAAGGGGACAGGGGGGAGGAGAGACCCAGTACTTC
>-|-|TRBJ1-4|TRBV4-3
CASSQVMGSREKLFF
TGCGCCAGCAGCCAAGTTATGGGGTCGCGGGAAAAACTGTTTTTT
>-|-|TRBJ1-1|TRBV28
CASSLDNTEAFF
TGTGCCAGCAGCTTAGATAACACTGAAGCTTTCTTT
>-|-|TRBJ2-2|TRBV7-2
CASSVEFRTGELFF
TGTGCCAGCAGCGTAGAATTCCGAACCGGGGAGCTGTTTTTT
>-|-|TRBJ2-6|TRBV20-1
CSAQPALRDGGANVLTF
TGCAGTGCCCAGCCGGCCTTAAGGGATGGTGGGGCCAACGTCCTGACTTTC
>-|-|TRBJ1-5|TRBV5-5
CASSRRAGPNQPQHF
TGTGCCAGCAGCCGGCGCGCCGGCCCCAATCAGCCCCAGCATTTT
>TRBD2|-|TRBJ2-1|TRBV7-2
CASRLGTTYNEQFF
TGTGCCAGCAGACTCGGGACTACGTACAATGAGCAGTTCTTC
>-|-|TRBJ2-1|TRBV12-3/TRBV12-4
CASSFRAGTYNEQFF
TGTGCCAGCAGTTTCAGGGCGGGGACCTACAATGAGCAGTTCTTC
>-|-|TRBJ2-1|TRBV2
CASSGEDNEQFF
TGTGCCAGCAGTGGGGAAGACAATGAGCAGTTCTTC
>-|-|TRBJ2-7|TRBV18
CASSPLRRVGLYEQYF
TGTGCCAGCTCACCACTGCGGCGGGTGGGGCTCTACGAGCAGTACTTC
>-|few|TRBJ2-1|TRBV4-2
CASSQRLDLQGRDEQFF
TGTGCCAGCAGCCAGAGGTTGGACCTGCAAGGACGGGATGAGCAGTTCTTC
>-|-|TRBJ1-4|TRBV7-9
CASSPGDGPDEKLFF
TGTGCCAGCAGCCCAGGAGACGGGCCCGATGAAAAACTGTTTTTT
>-|-|TRBJ1-6|TRBV4-2
CASSQGASPLHF
TGTGCCAGCAGCCAAGGCGCTTCACCCCTCCACTTT
>-|-|TRBJ1-4|TRBV5-6
CASSLVREEGTTNEKLFF
TGTGCCAGCAGCTTGGTCAGGGAGGAGGGCACAACTAATGAAAAACTGTTTTTT
>-|-|TRBJ2-7|TRBV7-9
CASRNMYEQYF
TGTGCCAGCAGGAACATGTACGAGCAGTACTTC
>-|-|TRBJ2-1|TRBV20-1
CSARTDKGDYNEQFF
TGCAGTGCTAGAACCGACAAGGGGGACTACAATGAGCAGTTCTTC
>-|-|TRBJ2-7|TRBV2
CASKRETGASYEQYF
TGTGCCAGCAAACGAGAGACAGGTGCCTCCTACGAGCAGTACTTC
>TRBD1|few|TRBJ2-7|TRBV6-5
CASRPTGGEQYF
TGTGCCAGCAGGCCCACAGGGGGCGAGCAGTACTTC
>-|few|TRBJ2-7|TRBV3-1
CASSQDRDCKQYF
TGTGCCAGCAGCCAAGATCGGGACTGCAAGCAGTACTTC
>-|-|TRBJ1-5|TRBV6-1
CASSEYFRQDQPQHF
TGTGCCAGCAGTGAATACTTCAGGCAAGATCAGCCCCAGCATTTT
>-|many|TRBJ2-7|TRBV5-1
CASSFEGYEQYF
TGCGCCAGCAGCTTCGAGGGGTACGAGCAGTACTTC
>TRBD2|few|TRBJ2-2|TRBV6-5
CASSSGLAGELFF
TGTGCCAGCAGTTCCGGACTAGCCGGGGAGCTGTTTTTT
>TRBD2|-|TRBJ2-1|TRBV7-9
CASNPGLAGVSYNEQFF
TGTGCCAGCAACCCAGGACTAGCGGGGGTCTCCTACAATGAGCAGTTCTTC
>-|-|TRBJ2-5|TRBV20-1
CSAGLGFPRETQYF
TGCAGTGCTGGTCTAGGCTTCCCCCGGGAGACCCAGTACTTC
>-|-|TRBJ2-2|TRBV9
CASSPRTGGELFF
TGTGCCAGCAGCCCAAGAACGGGGGGGGAGCTGTTTTTT
>-|-|TRBJ1-5|TRBV6-2/TRBV6-3
CASSRMDSANQPQHF
TGTGCCAGCAGTCGGATGGACAGCGCCAATCAGCCCCAGCATTTT
>-|-|TRBJ2-1|TRBV7-2
CASSLDLQTAEQFF
TGTGCCAGCAGCTTAGATTTACAAACGGCAGAACAGTTCTTC
>TRBD1|-|TRBJ2-7|TRBV6-5
CASSDGDRGGEQYF
TGTGCCAGCAGTGACGGCGACAGGGGTGGCGAGCAGTACTTC
>-|once|TRBJ2-2|TRBV4-3
CASSRLTFGTTGELFF
TGCGCCAGCAGCCGGTTGACTTTCGGGACCACCGGGGAGCTGTTTTTT
>TRBD2|few|TRBJ2-3|TRBV11-2
CASSVTSGDNTQYF
TGTGCCAGCAGCGTGACTAGCGGGGACAATACGCAGTATTTT
>TRBD1|-|TRBJ2-6|TRBV7-8
CASSQRTGLIVSSGANVLTF
TGTGCCAGCAGCCAAAGGACAGGGCTGATAGTATCGTCTGGGGCCAACGTCCTGACTTTC
>TRBD2|few|TRBJ2-1|TRBV7-7
CASSQESGAYNEQFF
TGTGCTAGCAGCCAAGAGAGCGGGGCCTACAATGAGCAGTTCTTC
>-|-|TRBJ2-1|TRBV4-3
CASSQDGAYEQFF
TGCGCCAGCAGCCAAGACGGGGCGTATGAACAGTTCTTC
>TRBD1|once|TRBJ1-1|TRBV12-3/TRBV12-4
CASSFSGQGWAFF
TGTGCCAGCAGTTTTTCGGGACAGGGGTGGGCTTTCTTT
>TRBD2|few|TRBJ2-1|TRBV29-1
CSVERLADNEQFF
TGCAGCGTAGAGCGACTAGCGGACAATGAGCAGTTCTTC
>-|-|TRBJ2-7|TRBV29-1
CSVGGAYEQYF
TGCAGCGTAGGAGGAGCCTACGAGCAGTACTTC
>TRBD1|-|TRBJ2-5|TRBV10-3
CAMYPRTGESQETQYF
TGTGCCATGTACCCTAGGACAGGGGAGTCCCAAGAGACCCAGTACTTC
>TRBD2|-|TRBJ2-5|TRBV4-3
CASSPASGSFHEQYF
TGCGCCAGCAGCCCCGCTAGCGGGAGCTTCCATGAGCAGTACTTC
>TRBD1|-|TRBJ2-6|TRBV10-3
CAIKPGQTNPRSGTNVLTF
TGTGCCATCAAACCGGGACAGACGAACCCTAGATCTGGGACCAACGTCCTGACTTTC